This entry concerns a single TCR beta chain. These data originate in a study of shared clonotypes between healthy human individuals. TCRdb's copy holds only in-frame clones and misses some; the assay was immunoSEQ multiplex PCR. In the table there are about 1 million clones, 60% to 80% of which are singletons. Every donor was a Caucasian adult from Nashville, Tennessee. CDR3 length: 15 residues. V gave up 1 base and J gave up 3 bases, with 11 bases separating them. Germline values: CDR1 SGHAT, CDR2 FQNNGV. The sequence came from a man aged 18 to 29 in good health. The rearrangement links TRBV11-2 to TRBJ2-3; D remains ambiguous. The specimen sequenced was memory CD4+ T cells sorted from blood. Subset meaning: CD45RA-negative fraction. The CDR3 DNA follows: TGTGCCAGCAGCTTAGTCCCTAGTACGACAGATACGCAGTATTTT. Amino acid sequence: CASSLVPSTTDTQYF.